One sample yielded the 6 T cell receptor beta chains listed below, sequenced in a study of a mutant IDH1 vaccine in newly diagnosed glioma. Antigens for these TCRs are unknown. Time point specified: week 11, during vaccination. Each vaccine dose was 300 ug of mutant IDH1 20-mer peptide, with topical imiquimod. The table came from immunoSEQ multiplex PCR; TCRdb's copy has only in-frame clones and leaves some out. This table has 30,000 to 35,000 clones, nearly 90% appearing once. The sample in question was PBMCs, obtained from a glioma patient whose treatment included an IDH1 peptide vaccine. The receptors derive from a man younger than 30 with glioma.

On this clone: The identical CDR3 is also encoded by other nucleotide sequences in the sample. The chain carries TRBV18 and TRBJ1-1; D ambiguous. The V end was cut by 0 bases, the J end by 1 base, with 3 bases between. Germline V gives CDR1 KGHSH, CDR2 LQKENI. The CDR3 consists of 13 residues. CDR3 region: CASSPPGNTEAFF. The CDR3 region has the DNA TGTGCCAGCTCACCACCGGGGAACACTGAAGCTTTCTTT.

There are a few counts of this clone. The rearrangement links TRBV7-3 to TRBJ2-7, with 8 bases that match TRBD1. The V and J ends lost 5 bases and 5 bases, in that order; junction bases with no gene match: 5. The CDR3 is made up of 13 amino acids. Germline-derived CDR1 and CDR2 are SGHTA and FQGTGA. The CDR3 here is CASSQDRDHEQYF. Written as DNA, the CDR3 is TGTGCCAGCAGCCAGGACAGGGACCACGAGCAGTACTTC.

V gene TRBV19 combines with J gene TRBJ1-1, with D possibly being TRBD1 (5 bases). The germline V and J ends were trimmed by 4 bases and 5 bases, with 17 bases remaining between them. The germline CDR1 and CDR2 sequences are LNHDA and SQIVND (reference sequence). The CDR3 totals 15 residues. The CDR3 is CASSTRGGARTEAFF. The DNA of the CDR3 is TGTGCCAGTAGTACAAGGGGCGGTGCTCGGACTGAAGCTTTCTTT.

This chain uses TRBV5-1 with TRBJ1-1; the match to TRBD1 covers 8 bases. After removal of 4 bases from V and 4 bases from J, the junction contained 6 bases not matched to a gene. Germline V CDR1 and CDR2: SGHRS, YFSETQ. This CDR3 is built from 14 residues. DNA for the CDR3: TGCGCCAGCAGCGGGGGGACAGGAGTCACTGAAGCTTTCTTT. As protein: CASSGGTGVTEAFF. Supplemented by reference TRBV5-1 and TRBJ1-1, the full variable domain reads KAGVTQTPRYLIKTRGQQVTLSCSPISGHRSVSWYQQTPGQGLQFLFEYFSETQRNKGNFPGRFSGRQFSNSRSEMNVSTLELGDSALYLCASSGGTGVTEAFFGQGTRLTVV.

The V gene is TRBV28, the J gene TRBJ2-3; 12 nucleotides align to TRBD2. Germline lookup yields CDR1 MDHEN and CDR2 SYDVKM. CDR3 length: 18 amino acids. V shed 3 bases and J 4 bases; nucleotides not matched to a gene: 11. The CDR3 sequence is CASSLYPTSGSGPDTQYF. In DNA form, the CDR3 reads TGTGCCAGCAGTTTGTACCCGACTAGCGGGAGCGGTCCAGATACGCAGTATTTT.

The chain is built from TRBV7-9 and TRBJ1-5, with D perhaps matching TRBD1 (5 bases). Trimming removed 4 bases from V and 6 bases from J, with 19 bases in between. Germline V lookup: CDR1 SEHNR, CDR2 FQNEAQ (reference sequence). The CDR3 is 16 amino acids. CDR3 protein: CASSSSSGAFGQPQHF. As DNA, the CDR3 is TGTGCCAGCAGCTCCTCATCCGGGGCTTTTGGTCAGCCCCAGCATTTT. The full variable domain, in which reference TRBV7-9 and TRBJ1-5 provide the parts outside the CDR3, is DTGVSQNPRHKITKRGQNVTFRCDPISEHNRLYWYRQTLGQGPEFLTYFQNEAQLEKSRLLSDRFSAERPKGSFSTLEIQRTEQGDSAMYLCASSSSSGAFGQPQHFGDGTRLSIL.